Sequencing of this T cell receptor beta chain was carried out in a study of shared clonotypes between healthy human individuals. Findings and caveats of the study: How much donors shared clonotypes was expected to be affected by sequencing depth.

J lost 2 bases, V lost 5 bases, and 4 bases had no gene match. Germline V lookup: CDR1 SGHTA, CDR2 FQGTGA. This CDR3 has 14 residues. The deep-level immunoSEQ assay was used. Produced via immunoSEQ multiplex PCR; TCRdb's table is partial and in-frame only. The sample carries about 1.1 million clones, approximately 80% recorded once. Points on this clone: Its cognate antigen is unknown.

The chain is built from TRBV7-3 and TRBJ2-3; 7 bases match TRBD1. Material: memory CD4+ T cells from PBMCs. As to subset: CD45RA-negative fraction. The clonotype was recovered from a man between 18 and 29 years old in good health. Some clones in this sample may be carry-over from other donors' samples. CDR3 DNA: TGTGCCAGCAGCCGAGGACAGGTCACAGATACGCAGTATTTT. This translates into CASSRGQVTDTQYF.